This record looks at one TCR beta chain sequence and its context. Its antigen is undetermined. This entry comes from a study of neurological immune-mediated disorders. Overall study context: The roughly 34 patients with multiple sclerosis comprised 31 relapsing-remitting cases and 3 secondary progressive cases. Findings and caveats of the study: Healthy controls had more TCR clonal expansion than multiple sclerosis, which showed the least, whereas HTLV-1-associated myelopathy showed the most.

The V and J ends lost 2 bases and 1 base, in that order; junction bases with no gene match: 0. This CDR3 comprises 15 residues. Germline CDR1 is SGHNT and CDR2 is YENEEA. Each TCR transcript was tagged with a 10-nucleotide random UMI during 5'RACE. TCRdb redid the calling of the 5' RACE reads with MiXCR, one entry per CDR3 protein. The table has about 95,000 distinct CDR3 sequences, roughly 3.5% seen once. The J gene is TRBJ2-3, the V gene TRBV11-3; 10 bases match TRBD2. What was sequenced was PBMCs. The source is a young woman with multiple sclerosis. CDR3 amino acids: CASSLLAGGTDTQYF. The CDR3 region has the DNA TGTGCCAGCAGCTTACTAGCGGGGGGCACAGATACGCAGTATTTT.